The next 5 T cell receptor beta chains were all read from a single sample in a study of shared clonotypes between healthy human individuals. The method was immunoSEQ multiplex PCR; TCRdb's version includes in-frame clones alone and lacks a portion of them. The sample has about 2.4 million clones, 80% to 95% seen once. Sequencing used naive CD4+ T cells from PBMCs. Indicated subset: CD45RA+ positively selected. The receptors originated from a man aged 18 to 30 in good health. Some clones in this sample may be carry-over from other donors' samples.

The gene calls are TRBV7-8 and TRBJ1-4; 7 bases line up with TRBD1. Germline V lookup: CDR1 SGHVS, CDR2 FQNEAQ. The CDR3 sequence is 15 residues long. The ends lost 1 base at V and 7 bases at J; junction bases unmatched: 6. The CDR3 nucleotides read TGTGCCAGCAGCTTAGGGAGGAGGGACAGTGAAAAACTGTTTTTT. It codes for CASSLGRRDSEKLFF.

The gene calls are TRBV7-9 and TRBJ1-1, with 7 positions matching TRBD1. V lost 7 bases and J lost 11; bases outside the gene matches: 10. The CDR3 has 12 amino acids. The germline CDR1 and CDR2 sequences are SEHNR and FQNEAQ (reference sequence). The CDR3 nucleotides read TGTGCCAGCATGTCGGACAGGCGTTTGGCTTTCTTT. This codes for CASMSDRRLAFF.

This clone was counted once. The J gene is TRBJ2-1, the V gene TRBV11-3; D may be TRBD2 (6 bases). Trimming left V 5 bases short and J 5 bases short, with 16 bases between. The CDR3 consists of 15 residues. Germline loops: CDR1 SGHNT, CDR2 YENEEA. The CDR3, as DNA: TGTGCCAGCAGCCCAGGGAGGAAGGTAGACAATGAGCAGTTCTTC. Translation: CASSPGRKVDNEQFF. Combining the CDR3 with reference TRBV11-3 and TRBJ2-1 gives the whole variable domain EAGVVQSPRYKIIEKKQPVAFWCNPISGHNTLYWYLQNLGQGPELLIRYENEEAVDDSQLPKDRFSAERLKGVDSTLKIQPAELGDSAVYLCASSPGRKVDNEQFFGPGTRLTVL.

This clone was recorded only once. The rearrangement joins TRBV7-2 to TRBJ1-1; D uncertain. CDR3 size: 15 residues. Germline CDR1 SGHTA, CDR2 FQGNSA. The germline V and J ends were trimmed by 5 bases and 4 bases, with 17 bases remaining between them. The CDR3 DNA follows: TGTGCCAGCAGCCCTCGACCTAATTTCGGCACTGAAGCTTTCTTT. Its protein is CASSPRPNFGTEAFF. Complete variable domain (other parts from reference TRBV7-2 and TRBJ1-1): GAGVSQSPSNKVTEKGKDVELRCDPISGHTALYWYRQSLGQGLEFLIYFQGNSAPDKSGLPSDRFSAERTGGSVSTLTIQRTQQEDSAVYLCASSPRPNFGTEAFFGQGTRLTVV.

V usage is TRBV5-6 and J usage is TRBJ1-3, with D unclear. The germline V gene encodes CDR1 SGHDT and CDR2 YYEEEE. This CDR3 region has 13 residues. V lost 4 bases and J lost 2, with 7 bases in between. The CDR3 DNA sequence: TGTGCCAGCAGCCTCCCCCCTGGAAACACCATATATTTT. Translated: CASSLPPGNTIYF.